This T cell receptor (beta chain) was documented in a study of Ad26.COV2.S vaccination and SARS-CoV-2 variants (dated by TCRdb to 2020 to 2023). At the level of the whole study: Vaccine-arm donors came from COV1001, a multicentre, randomized, double-blind, placebo-controlled phase I-IIa trial of Ad26.COV2.S in healthy adults. Ad26.COV2.S was given intramuscularly at 5x10^10 or 1x10^11 viral particles, as a single shot or as two shots 56 days apart. TCRbeta repertoire sequencing was used to assess the specificity and breadth of SARS-CoV-2-reactive T cell receptors after Ad26.COV2.S vaccination. The TCR-sequenced set comprised approximately 32 samples: about 19 Ad26.COV2.S vaccine recipients, 5 placebo recipients and 8 SARS-CoV-2 convalescent individuals. Trial participants were randomized into five groups of five, in which low-dose or high-dose Ad26.COV2.S was given once or twice, or placebo was given on both occasions. Investigators remained blinded to trial group allocation during experiments and outcome assessment.

The immunoSEQ Assay was used to sequence TCRbeta CDR3 regions. After extraction, genomic DNA underwent amplification by bias-controlled multiplex PCR, followed by high-throughput sequencing. On the authors' methods: To quantify the absolute abundance of every unique TCRbeta CDR3 region, sequences were collapsed and filtered. Usable DNA was measured by amplifying reference genes present in all nucleated cells, and TCRbeta template counts were normalized to that usable DNA to estimate T cell fraction. Repertoire TCRs were annotated as SARS-CoV-2-specific when V gene, CDR3 amino acid sequence and J gene were exactly matched to a known reactive TCR set. The reference SARS-CoV-2 TCR set came from MIRA and was filtered for enrichment in COVID-19-positive ImmuneCODE repertoires, removing public or cross-reactive TCRs. Using the MIRA antigens, annotated TCRs were further analysed by specific ORF or by position within an ORF. Breadth was defined as the number of annotated unique rearrangements divided by the total number of unique productive rearrangements, and depth was defined as the summed frequency of the annotated unique rearrangements. TCR breadth was compared between groups using two-sided Wilcoxon rank-sum tests. The table was pulled from immuneACCESS by TCRdb, which kept in-frame rearrangements only. Such tables lose some clones; where checked, under half of the loss comes from unresolved V genes, and the rest has no known cause. V, J and clone size are taken as reported in that table, and D and trimming were inferred from the DNA itself. This sample has approximately 250,000 clones in its table, and approximately 88% of those were observed once. The leading ten clones occupy roughly 3% of the sample.

As encoded in the germline V gene, CDR1 is MNHEY while CDR2 is SVGEGT. The CDR3 has 14 amino acids, counting the end cysteine and phenylalanine. Only the CDR3 region is kept as DNA, spanning 42 bases read in frame from base 1. The trim is 5 bases for V and 1 base for J, with a gap of 11 bases between the germline ends. Comments on this clone: Which antigen it targets is not known. No base quality information exists; no much larger clone differs at one position.

The sample's treatment or condition label, in plain terms: over 15 received Ad26.COV2.S at low or high dose, single or two shots; several received placebo; per-sample allocation not given. Repertoires of vaccine and placebo recipients were sequenced from samples collected on day 63 after the first injection. In Cohort 1b, 25 adults aged 18-55 years were enrolled at a single site in Boston, USA, between 29 July and 7 August 2020. Ad26.COV2.S consisted of a replication-incompetent adenovirus type 26 vector by which a prefusion-stabilized SARS-CoV-2 spike protein from the original Wuhan strain was expressed. What the authors observed across the whole study: Compared with placebo recipients, Ad26.COV2.S recipients showed higher spike-specific TCR breadth (P = 0.0014). Vaccine and placebo recipients had comparable non-spike TCR breadth, which fits with the vaccine containing only spike. The study was not powered for comparison of responses between vaccine doses or regimens. After vaccination, spike-specific CD8+ and CD4+ T cell responses were reported to show substantial breadth. According to the authors, total T cell responses may have been underestimated by the TCR breadth and depth analyses.

The material sequenced was peripheral blood, taken in a trial of Ad26.COV2.S vaccine versus placebo. The chain joins TRBV6-2 or TRBV6-3 to TRBJ1-1, with a tentative D gene TRBD1 over 5 matching bases. The TCR comes from a person between 18 and 60 years old who received the Ad26.COV2.S COVID-19 vaccine or a placebo. The CDR3 protein sequence reads: CASSNRQGNTEAFF. The nucleotide sequence is TGTGCCAGCAGTAACCGCCAGGGGAACACTGAAGCTTTCTTT.